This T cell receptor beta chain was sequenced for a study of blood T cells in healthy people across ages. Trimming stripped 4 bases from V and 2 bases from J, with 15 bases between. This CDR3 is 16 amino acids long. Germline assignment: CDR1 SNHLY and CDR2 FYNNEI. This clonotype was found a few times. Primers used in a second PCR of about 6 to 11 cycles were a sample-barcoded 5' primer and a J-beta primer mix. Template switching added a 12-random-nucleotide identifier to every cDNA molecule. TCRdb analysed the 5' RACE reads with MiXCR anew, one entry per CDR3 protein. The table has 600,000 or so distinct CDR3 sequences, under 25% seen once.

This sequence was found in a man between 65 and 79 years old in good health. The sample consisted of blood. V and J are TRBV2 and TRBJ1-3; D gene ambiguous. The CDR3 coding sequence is TGTGCCAGCAGTGTAGGGCCAGGACGTCCTGGAAACACCATATATTTT. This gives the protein CASSVGPGRPGNTIYF.